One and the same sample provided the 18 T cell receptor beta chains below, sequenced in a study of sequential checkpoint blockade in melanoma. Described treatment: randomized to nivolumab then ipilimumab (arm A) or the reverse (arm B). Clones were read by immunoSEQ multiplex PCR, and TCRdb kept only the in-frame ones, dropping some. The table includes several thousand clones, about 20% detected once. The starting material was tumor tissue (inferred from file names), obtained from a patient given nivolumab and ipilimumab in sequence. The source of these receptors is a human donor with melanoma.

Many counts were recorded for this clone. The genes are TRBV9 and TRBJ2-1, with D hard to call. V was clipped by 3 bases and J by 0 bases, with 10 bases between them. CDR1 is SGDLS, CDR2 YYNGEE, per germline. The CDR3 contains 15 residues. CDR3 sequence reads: CASSGGSRSYNEQFF. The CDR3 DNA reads TGTGCCAGCAGCGGGGGTAGCCGCTCCTACAATGAGCAGTTCTTC.

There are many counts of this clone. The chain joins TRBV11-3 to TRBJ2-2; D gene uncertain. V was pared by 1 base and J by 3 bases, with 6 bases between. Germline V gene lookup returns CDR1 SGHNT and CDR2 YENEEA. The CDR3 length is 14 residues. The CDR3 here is CASSLVPDTGELFF. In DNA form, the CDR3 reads TGTGCCAGCAGCTTAGTCCCAGACACCGGGGAGCTGTTTTTT.

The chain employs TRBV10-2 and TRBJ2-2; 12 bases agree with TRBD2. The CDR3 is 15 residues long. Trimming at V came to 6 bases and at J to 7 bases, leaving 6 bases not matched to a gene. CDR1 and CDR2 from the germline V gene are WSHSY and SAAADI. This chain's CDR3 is CASSPGTSGYGELFF. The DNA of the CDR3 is TGCGCCAGCAGCCCCGGGACTAGCGGGTACGGGGAGCTGTTTTTT.

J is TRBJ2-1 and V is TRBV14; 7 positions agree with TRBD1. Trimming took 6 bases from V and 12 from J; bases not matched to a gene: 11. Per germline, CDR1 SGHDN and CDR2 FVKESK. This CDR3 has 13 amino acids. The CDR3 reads CASRPRGGDGQFF. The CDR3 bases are TGTGCCAGCAGGCCAAGAGGGGGCGATGGGCAGTTCTTC.

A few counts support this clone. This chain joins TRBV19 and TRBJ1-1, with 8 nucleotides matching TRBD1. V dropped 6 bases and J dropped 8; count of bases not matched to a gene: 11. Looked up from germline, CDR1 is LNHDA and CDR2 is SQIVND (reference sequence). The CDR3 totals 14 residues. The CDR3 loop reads CASRVTGAGREAFF. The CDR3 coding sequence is TGTGCCAGTAGAGTGACAGGGGCAGGGAGAGAAGCTTTCTTT.

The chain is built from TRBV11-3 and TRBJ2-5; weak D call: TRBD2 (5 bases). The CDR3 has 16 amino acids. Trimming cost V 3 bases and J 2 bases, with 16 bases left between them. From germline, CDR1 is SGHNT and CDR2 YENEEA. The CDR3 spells CASSFGGGLFQETQYF. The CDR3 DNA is TGTGCCAGCAGCTTCGGCGGAGGCCTCTTTCAAGAGACCCAGTACTTC.

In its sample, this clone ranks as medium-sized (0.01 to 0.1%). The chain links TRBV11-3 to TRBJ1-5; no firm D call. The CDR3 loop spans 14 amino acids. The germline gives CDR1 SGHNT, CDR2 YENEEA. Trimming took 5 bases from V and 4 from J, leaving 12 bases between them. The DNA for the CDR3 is TGTGCCAGCAGCCAGAAGGTGGGAAATCAGCCCCAGCATTTT. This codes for CASSQKVGNQPQHF.

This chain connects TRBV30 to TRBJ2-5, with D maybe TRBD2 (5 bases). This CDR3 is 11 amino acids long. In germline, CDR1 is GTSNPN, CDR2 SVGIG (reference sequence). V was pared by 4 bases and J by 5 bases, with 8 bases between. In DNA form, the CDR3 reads TGTGCCTGGAATAGAGGGGAGACCCAGTACTTC. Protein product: CAWNRGETQYF.

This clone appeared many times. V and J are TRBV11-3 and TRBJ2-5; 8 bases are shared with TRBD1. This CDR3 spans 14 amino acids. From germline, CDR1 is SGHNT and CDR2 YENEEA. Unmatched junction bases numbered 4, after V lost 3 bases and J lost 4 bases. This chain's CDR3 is CASSFQGARETQYF. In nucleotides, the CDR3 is TGTGCCAGCAGCTTTCAGGGGGCGAGAGAGACCCAGTACTTC.

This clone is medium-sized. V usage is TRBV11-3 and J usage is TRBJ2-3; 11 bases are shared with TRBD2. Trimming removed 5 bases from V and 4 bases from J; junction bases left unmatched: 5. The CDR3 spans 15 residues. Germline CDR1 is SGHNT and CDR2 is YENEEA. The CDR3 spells CASSISGRAADTQYF. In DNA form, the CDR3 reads TGTGCCAGCAGCATTAGCGGGAGGGCCGCAGATACGCAGTATTTT.

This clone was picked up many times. The CDR3 spells CASRKLLGNAETQYF. In DNA form, the CDR3 reads TGTGCCAGCAGGAAACTGTTGGGGAACGCAGAGACCCAGTACTTC. The V gene is TRBV6-8, the J gene TRBJ2-5; unclear D gene. CDR3 length: 15 residues. Germline V CDR1 and CDR2: MNHGY, SAAAGT. V dropped 6 bases and J dropped 4 bases, with 18 bases sitting between them.

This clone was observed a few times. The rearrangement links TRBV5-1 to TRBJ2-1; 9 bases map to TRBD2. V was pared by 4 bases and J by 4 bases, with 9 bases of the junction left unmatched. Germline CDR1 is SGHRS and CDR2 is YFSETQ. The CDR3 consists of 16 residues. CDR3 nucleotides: TGCGCCAGCAGCCCCCAAGCGGGGGGCCCTTACAATGAGCAGTTCTTC. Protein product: CASSPQAGGPYNEQFF.

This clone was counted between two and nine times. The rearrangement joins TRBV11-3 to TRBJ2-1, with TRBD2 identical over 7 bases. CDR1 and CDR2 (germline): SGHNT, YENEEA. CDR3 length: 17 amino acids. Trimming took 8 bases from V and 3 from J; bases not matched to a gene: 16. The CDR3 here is CASAAGMAGVGYNEQFF. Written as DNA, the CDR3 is TGTGCCAGCGCTGCAGGGATGGCGGGAGTTGGCTACAATGAGCAGTTCTTC.

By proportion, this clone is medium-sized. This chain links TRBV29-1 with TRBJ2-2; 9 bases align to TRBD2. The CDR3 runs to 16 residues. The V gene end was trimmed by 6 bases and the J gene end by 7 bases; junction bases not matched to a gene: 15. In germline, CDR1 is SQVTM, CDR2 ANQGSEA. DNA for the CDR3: TGCAGCGTACTGGCGGGAGGGCCCTATTTGAGCGGGGAGCTGTTTTTT. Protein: CSVLAGGPYLSGELFF.

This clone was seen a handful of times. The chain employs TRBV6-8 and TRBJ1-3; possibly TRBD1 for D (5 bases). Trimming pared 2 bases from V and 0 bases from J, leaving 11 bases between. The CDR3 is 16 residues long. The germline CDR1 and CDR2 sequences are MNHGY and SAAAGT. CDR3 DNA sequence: TGTGCCAGCAGTTACAACTGGGACGGCTCTGGAAACACCATATATTTT. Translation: CASSYNWDGSGNTIYF.

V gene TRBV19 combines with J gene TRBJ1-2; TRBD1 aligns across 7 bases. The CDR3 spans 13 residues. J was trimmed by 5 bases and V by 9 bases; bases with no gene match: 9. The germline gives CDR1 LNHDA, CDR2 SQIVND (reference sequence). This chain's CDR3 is CASITGDGYGYTF. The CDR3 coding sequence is TGTGCCAGCATAACAGGGGATGGGTATGGCTACACCTTC.

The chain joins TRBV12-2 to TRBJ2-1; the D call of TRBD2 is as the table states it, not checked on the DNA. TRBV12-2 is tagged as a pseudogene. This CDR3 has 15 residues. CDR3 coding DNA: TGTGCCGTAAGCGAAAAAGCGGGGCTGTCCAATGAGCAGTTCTTC. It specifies CAVSEKAGLSNEQFF.

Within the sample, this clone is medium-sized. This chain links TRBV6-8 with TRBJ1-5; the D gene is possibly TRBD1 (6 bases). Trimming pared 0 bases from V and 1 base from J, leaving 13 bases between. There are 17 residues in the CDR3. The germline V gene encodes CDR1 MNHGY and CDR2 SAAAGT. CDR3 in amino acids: CASSYSGDTPSNQPQHF. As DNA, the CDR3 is TGTGCCAGCAGTTACTCTGGGGACACTCCAAGCAATCAGCCCCAGCATTTT.